The next 30 T cell receptor beta chains were all read from a single sample in a study of response to subunit inactivated influenza vaccine. TCRdb used MiXCR to reprocess the RT-PCR reads, holding one entry per CDR3 protein. The sample yields around 790,000 distinct CDR3 sequences, approximately 22% seen once. The starting material was PBMCs from blood, obtained 4 to 6 days after vaccination. All receptors come from a man in his fifties or sixties who received an inactivated influenza vaccine.

In its sample, this clonotype was seen a few times. The V and J genes are TRBV12-3 or TRBV12-4 and TRBJ2-2; the match to TRBD2 covers 10 bases. The CDR3 spans 15 residues. J lost 0 bases, V lost 5 bases, and 0 bases had no gene match. This chain's CDR3 is CASSSGRANTGELFF. The CDR3 DNA reads as TGTGCCAGCAGTAGCGGGAGGGCGAACACCGGGGAGCTGTTTTTT.

The rearrangement joins TRBV6-1 to TRBJ1-1; D remains unclear. This CDR3 is built from 15 residues. The V and J ends lost 8 bases and 0 bases respectively, with 16 bases between them. The V gene's germline CDR1 is MNHNS and CDR2 SASEGT. CDR3 sequence (DNA): TGTGCCAGCGCGGCCACGGGCCGCATGAACACTGAAGCTTTCTTT. Amino acids: CASAATGRMNTEAFF.

This clonotype came up many times. Here the CDR3 reads CSVERDSQETQYF. DNA for the CDR3: TGCAGCGTTGAAAGGGACAGTCAAGAGACCCAGTACTTC. The chain is built from TRBV29-1 and TRBJ2-5; the match to TRBD1 covers 7 bases. Per germline, CDR1 SQVTM and CDR2 ANQGSEA. The CDR3 totals 13 residues. The ends lost 2 bases at V and 2 bases at J; junction bases unmatched: 2.

This rearrangement joins TRBV29-1 to TRBJ1-2, with D tentatively TRBD1 (5 bases). Germline CDR1 and CDR2: SQVTM and ANQGSEA. The CDR3 loop spans 13 amino acids. V was clipped by 3 bases and J by 2 bases, with 10 bases between them. This CDR3 reads CSVEGGTNYGYTF. The CDR3 nucleotides read TGCAGCGTTGAGGGGGGGACGAACTATGGCTACACCTTC.

The genes are TRBV12-3 or TRBV12-4 and TRBJ2-2, with 10 bases identical to TRBD1. The CDR3 is 17 amino acids. Trimming at V came to 6 bases and at J to 6 bases, leaving 13 bases not matched to a gene. The CDR3 sequence: CASRQTGGAVSAGELFF. Written as DNA, the CDR3 is TGTGCCAGCAGGCAGACAGGGGGCGCCGTGAGTGCCGGGGAGCTGTTTTTT.

This chain joins TRBV20-1 and TRBJ1-1; 8 bases align to TRBD1. The CDR3 is made up of 16 amino acids. The V segment lost 1 base and the J segment 0 bases; nucleotides outside the gene matches: 7. Germline V gene data show CDR1 as DFQATT and CDR2 as SNEGSKA (reference sequence). CDR3 DNA sequence: TGCAGTGCTAGAGGGGACAGGAGGGGAATGAACACTGAAGCTTTCTTT. It specifies CSARGDRRGMNTEAFF.

The chain uses TRBV4-3 and TRBJ2-2; D is perhaps TRBD2 (7 bases). This CDR3 is built from 15 residues. CDR1 and CDR2 (germline): LGHNA, YSLEER. V shed 4 bases and J shed 4 bases, with 13 bases lying between them. The CDR3 DNA is TGCGCCAGCAGCCCGATTGGGGGGGCCACCGGGGAGCTGTTTTTT. Translated: CASSPIGGATGELFF.

The CDR3 spells CASSHGQQGDEQFF. The CDR3 DNA follows: TGCGCCAGCAGCCACGGACAGCAAGGAGATGAGCAGTTCTTC. This chain links TRBV4-3 with TRBJ2-1, with D perhaps matching TRBD1 (6 bases). This CDR3 is built from 14 residues. The germline V gene has CDR1 LGHNA and CDR2 YSLEER. Trimming cost V 3 bases and J 8 bases, with 14 bases left between them.

This clonotype was seen only once. The J gene is TRBJ2-3, the V gene TRBV2, with D possibly being TRBD1 (5 bases). This CDR3 has 14 amino acids. The ends were cut back, 5 bases at V and 8 bases at J, with 17 bases in the middle. Germline V gene data show CDR1 as SNHLY and CDR2 as FYNNEI. CDR3 sequence reads: CASSQQKQVITQYF. The DNA of the CDR3 is TGTGCCAGCAGTCAACAGAAACAGGTTATTACGCAGTATTTT. Using reference TRBV2 and TRBJ2-3 for the parts outside the CDR3, the full variable domain is EPEVTQTPSHQVTQMGQEVILRCVPISNHLYFYWYRQILGQKVEFLVSFYNNEISEKSEIFDDQFSVERPDGSNFTLKIRSTKLEDSAMYFCASSQQKQVITQYFGPGTRLTVL.

This clonotype was seen a handful of times. V is TRBV7-9 and J is TRBJ2-7; D is undetermined. The V gene lost 1 base and the J gene lost 1 base, with 8 bases spanning the gap. Germline CDR1 reads SEHNR; CDR2 reads FQNEAQ (reference sequence). CDR3 length equals 14 residues. The CDR3 bases are TGTGCCAGCAGCTTAGTCCCGGAGTCCTACGAGCAGTACTTC. This sequence encodes CASSLVPESYEQYF.

This clonotype has only a few counts. This rearrangement joins TRBV5-1 to TRBJ2-7, with 8 bases fitting TRBD1. The V gene end was trimmed by 4 bases and the J gene end by 5 bases; junction bases not matched to a gene: 11. CDR3 length: 15 residues. CDR1 SGHRS and CDR2 YFSETQ come from the germline V gene. The CDR3 nucleotides are TGCGCCAGCAGCATTACGACAGGGGCAGTCAACGAGCAGTACTTC. Translated, it gives CASSITTGAVNEQYF.

The chain has TRBV7-2 and TRBJ2-3; TRBD2 is a possible D gene (5 bases). CDR1 and CDR2 (germline): SGHTA, FQGNSA. The CDR3 loop spans 16 amino acids. Trimming cost V 2 bases and J 2 bases, with 14 bases left between them. CDR3 coding DNA: TGTGCCAGCAGCTTATACCCACCGGGATCCACAGATACGCAGTATTTT. Its protein product is CASSLYPPGSTDTQYF. The full variable domain, its missing parts supplied by reference TRBV7-2 and TRBJ2-3, is GAGVSQSPSNKVTEKGKDVELRCDPISGHTALYWYRQSLGQGLEFLIYFQGNSAPDKSGLPSDRFSAERTGGSVSTLTIQRTQQEDSAVYLCASSLYPPGSTDTQYFGPGTRLTVL.

The genes are TRBV5-6 and TRBJ2-7; tentative D call: TRBD2 (6 bases). The CDR3 is made up of 15 amino acids. Trimming pared 0 bases from V and 2 bases from J, leaving 12 bases between. Germline CDR1 is SGHDT and CDR2 is YYEEEE. The CDR3 DNA reads as TGTGCCAGCAGCTTGGTCCTGCGGGGAGCCTACGAGCAGTACTTC. Amino acids: CASSLVLRGAYEQYF.

The rearrangement uses TRBV7-8 and TRBJ2-1; D assignment may be TRBD1 or TRBD2 (5 bases each). In germline, CDR1 is SGHVS, CDR2 FQNEAQ. The length of the CDR3 is 14 residues. Trimming took 2 bases from V and 8 from J, leaving 13 bases between them. The CDR3 region has the DNA TGTGCCAGCAGCTTAAGGACTGGGGGACATGAGCAGTTCTTC. Residues: CASSLRTGGHEQFF.

The chain is built from TRBV10-3 and TRBJ2-5, with 10 nucleotides matching TRBD1. This CDR3 has 16 residues. V lost 3 bases, J lost 3 bases, and 7 bases stayed unmatched. The V gene's germline CDR1 is ENHRY and CDR2 SYGVKD. CDR3 in amino acids: CAISETGTGAKETQYF. Here the CDR3 DNA reads TGTGCCATCAGTGAAACCGGGACAGGGGCCAAAGAGACCCAGTACTTC.

The chain couples TRBV18 to TRBJ2-1, with 7 bases fitting TRBD1. The V gene end was trimmed by 5 bases and the J gene end by 8 bases; junction bases not matched to a gene: 6. This CDR3 has 13 amino acids. Germline V gene lookup returns CDR1 KGHSH and CDR2 LQKENI. The chain's CDR3 is CASSATGVDEQFF. The CDR3, as DNA: TGTGCCAGCTCAGCCACAGGGGTCGATGAGCAGTTCTTC.

The J gene is TRBJ2-1, the V gene TRBV27; 7 nucleotides align to TRBD2. The CDR3 runs 19 residues. After removal of 6 bases from V and 0 bases from J, the junction contained 17 bases not matched to a gene. In germline, CDR1 is MNHEY, CDR2 SMNVEV (reference sequence). In nucleotides, the CDR3 is TGTGCCAGCAGACGATGGGGGAGGGATCCCCCTAGCTCCTACAATGAGCAGTTCTTC. Protein sequence: CASRRWGRDPPSSYNEQFF.

This clonotype was detected a few times. The V gene is TRBV29-1, the J gene TRBJ1-4; D not resolved. The CDR3 sequence is 11 residues long. Germline CDR1 reads SQVTM; CDR2 reads ANQGSEA. Between the trimmed V and J ends, which lost 6 bases and 6 bases, there was a span of 8 bases. The CDR3 reads CSVGGYEKLFF. The CDR3 DNA is TGCAGCGTGGGTGGTTATGAAAAACTGTTTTTT.

This clonotype was recorded many times. V is TRBV24-1 and J is TRBJ2-1; D gene unclear. CDR1 and CDR2 (germline): KGHDR, SFDVKD. V was clipped by 1 base and J by 8 bases, with 2 bases between them. The CDR3 is made up of 11 amino acids. The CDR3: CATSDLDEQFF. The CDR3 DNA sequence: TGTGCCACCAGTGATTTAGATGAGCAGTTCTTC.

This chain joins TRBV7-9 and TRBJ2-2, with TRBD1 identical over 9 bases. CDR1 is SEHNR, CDR2 FQNEAQ, per germline (reference sequence). V trimming: 5 bases; J trimming: 4 bases; junction bases outside the gene matches: 8. There are 16 residues in the CDR3. CDR3 amino acids: CASSTNRGQATGELFF. The CDR3 DNA reads as TGTGCCAGCAGCACCAACAGGGGGCAGGCCACCGGGGAGCTGTTTTTT.

V usage is TRBV29-1 and J usage is TRBJ2-7; 9 bases are shared with TRBD1. Germline loops: CDR1 SQVTM, CDR2 ANQGSEA. The J segment lost 0 bases and the V segment lost 6 bases, leaving 9 bases of the junction unmatched. This CDR3 region has 15 residues. The CDR3 here is CSVAGTGTYSYEQYF. CDR3 bases: TGCAGCGTCGCCGGGACAGGGACTTACTCCTACGAGCAGTACTTC.

This clonotype was counted once. A much larger clone sits a single nucleotide away, making a read error possible. The V call is TRBV6-2 or TRBV6-3, the J call TRBJ2-3, with D possibly matching TRBD1 (6 bases). The germline V and J ends were trimmed by 6 bases and 6 bases, with 19 bases remaining between them. Germline assignment: CDR1 MNHEY and CDR2 SVGEGT. The CDR3 runs 15 residues. CDR3: CASRAGTRGQDTQYF. CDR3 coding DNA: TGTGCCAGCAGAGCCGGGACAAGGGGTCAGGATACGCAGTATTTT.

This clonotype was seen a few times. The chain uses TRBV20-1 and TRBJ2-2, with TRBD1 as a possible D gene (5 bases). The CDR3 covers 15 residues. The V gene lost 0 bases and the J gene lost 5 bases, with 13 bases spanning the gap. Germline V gene data show CDR1 as DFQATT and CDR2 as SNEGSKA (reference sequence). CDR3 nucleotide sequence: TGCAGTGCTAGAGATTCCAGGGTAGGGACCGGGGAGCTGTTTTTT. It yields the protein CSARDSRVGTGELFF.

The rearrangement uses TRBV29-1 and TRBJ2-7; a weak D match, TRBD1 (6 bases). V lost 5 bases and J lost 4, with 21 bases in between. The CDR3 extends over 15 amino acids. In germline, CDR1 is SQVTM, CDR2 ANQGSEA. DNA of the CDR3: TGCAGCGTTACCTCCGCTACAGGGCTAACTTACGAGCAGTACTTC. It encodes CSVTSATGLTYEQYF.

This chain connects TRBV4-3 to TRBJ2-5; 9 nucleotides align to TRBD2. V lost 2 bases, J lost 1 base, and 2 bases stayed unmatched. Germline V gene sequence: CDR1 LGHNA, CDR2 YSLEER. The CDR3 consists of 15 residues. CDR3 sequence: CASSQSGGPQETQYF. CDR3 DNA sequence: TGCGCCAGCAGCCAAAGCGGGGGGCCCCAAGAGACCCAGTACTTC.

This chain links TRBV28 with TRBJ2-7; 8 positions match TRBD1. V shed 7 bases, J shed 7 bases, and the junction held 9 bases outside the gene matches. Germline-derived CDR1 and CDR2 are MDHEN and SYDVKM. The CDR3 spans 13 residues. CDR3 in DNA: TGTGCCAGCAAGTTGACAGGGGTAAGGGAGCAGTACTTC. Protein: CASKLTGVREQYF. Combining the CDR3 with reference TRBV28 and TRBJ2-7 gives the whole variable domain DVKVTQSSRYLVKRTGEKVFLECVQDMDHENMFWYRQDPGLGLRLIYFSYDVKMKEKGDIPEGYSVSREKKERFSLILESASTNQTSMYLCASKLTGVREQYFGPGTRLTVT.

This clonotype was counted a few times. The rearrangement uses TRBV20-1 and TRBJ2-3; no firm D call. Trimming removed 5 bases from V and 2 bases from J, with 5 bases in between. The CDR3 runs 11 residues. From germline, CDR1 is DFQATT and CDR2 SNEGSKA (reference sequence). CDR3 sequence: CSASSTDTQYF. The CDR3, as DNA: TGCAGTGCTTCCTCCACAGATACGCAGTATTTT.

CDR3 in amino acids: CSADFGTSDEQYF. CDR3 DNA sequence: TGCAGTGCTGATTTCGGGACTTCGGACGAGCAGTACTTC. The V gene is TRBV20-1, the J gene TRBJ2-7; possibly TRBD2 for D (6 bases). Trimming removed 5 bases at V and 5 bases at J, with 16 bases between. The CDR3 length is 13 residues. Germline V gives CDR1 DFQATT, CDR2 SNEGSKA (reference sequence).

V gene TRBV5-1 combines with J gene TRBJ1-5; D remains unclear. CDR3 length equals 17 residues. V was trimmed by 0 bases and J by 2 bases, leaving 15 bases between them. Germline V gene data show CDR1 as SGHRS and CDR2 as YFSETQ. The CDR3 sequence: CASSLDPAGMGNQPQHF. The CDR3 coding sequence is TGCGCCAGCAGCTTGGATCCTGCGGGTATGGGCAATCAGCCCCAGCATTTT. The variable domain in full, with the rest retrieved from reference TRBV5-1 and TRBJ1-5, is KAGVTQTPRYLIKTRGQQVTLSCSPISGHRSVSWYQQTPGQGLQFLFEYFSETQRNKGNFPGRFSGRQFSNSRSEMNVSTLELGDSALYLCASSLDPAGMGNQPQHFGDGTRLSIL.

This clonotype was seen a handful of times. The chain combines TRBV6-1 with TRBJ1-5, with a tentative D call TRBD1 (6 bases). Germline-derived CDR1 and CDR2 are MNHNS and SASEGT. The CDR3 contains 14 residues. V was clipped by 9 bases and J by 2 bases, with 14 bases between them. This chain's CDR3 is CASDAGAGNQPQHF. For the CDR3, the DNA is TGTGCCAGTGACGCGGGGGCCGGCAATCAGCCCCAGCATTTT.